Here is one T cell receptor beta chain with its context. There are 15 residues in the CDR3. V lost 6 bases and J 4 bases, leaving 15 bases between the germline ends. Germline V lookup: CDR1 LNHDA, CDR2 SQIVND (reference sequence). Here immunoSEQ multiplex PCR was the method, and the copy in TCRdb shows in-frame clones only, minus some. The profile shows 330,000 or so clones, roughly nine tenths of them singletons. This sample was taken from a study of blood T cell repertoires in COVID-19. Participants came from about two dozen US areas, aged roughly 18 to 90 years. Participant-reported clinical history was the basis for cohort assignment.

The sequenced sample was PBMCs or T cells enriched from blood (not recorded which). The sequence was obtained from a woman aged 25 to 39 who had recovered from COVID-19. This chain joins TRBV19 and TRBJ2-2, with D tentatively TRBD2 (7 bases). The CDR3 protein is CASRARGGGTGELFF. The CDR3 DNA reads TGTGCCAGTAGGGCCAGGGGCGGGGGCACCGGGGAGCTGTTTTTT.